The 25 T cell receptor beta chains listed next were all sequenced from one sample in a study of OX40 agonist ivuxolimab in advanced cancers. Method: immunoSEQ multiplex PCR; TCRdb's copy keeps in-frame clones and lacks some. The sample has 100,000 or so clones; about 86% are singletons. Here the sequenced sample was CD4+ or CD8+ T cells sorted from blood, taken in a trial of the OX40 agonist ivuxolimab. The receptors stem from an adult with an advanced solid tumor such as melanoma, head and neck, liver or kidney cancer.

This clone is a singleton in its sample. The V call is TRBV5-1, the J call TRBJ1-1; D call uncertain. This CDR3 contains 13 residues. The germline CDR1 and CDR2 sequences are SGHRS and YFSETQ. V gave up 7 bases and J gave up 5 bases, with 15 bases separating them. The CDR3 loop reads CASGYGWGTEAFF. DNA for the CDR3: TGCGCCAGCGGGTACGGTTGGGGAACTGAAGCTTTCTTT.

The chain employs TRBV30 and TRBJ2-5, with 9 bases fitting TRBD1. The trim removed 4 bases at V and 2 bases at J, leaving 11 bases unmatched. This CDR3 contains 16 residues. Germline lookup yields CDR1 GTSNPN and CDR2 SVGIG (reference sequence). The CDR3 loop is CAWTLPTGGRQETQYF. The CDR3 region has the DNA TGTGCCTGGACCCTCCCCACAGGGGGCAGGCAAGAGACCCAGTACTTC.

The chain uses TRBV10-3 and TRBJ2-3; D is unclear. The CDR3 sequence is 13 residues long. Deletions cut 6 bases from V and 0 bases from J, with 7 bases between. Germline V gene data show CDR1 as ENHRY and CDR2 as SYGVKD. The CDR3 region is CAIRESSTDTQYF. CDR3 coding DNA: TGTGCCATCAGAGAATCTAGCACAGATACGCAGTATTTT.

The rearrangement uses TRBV5-8 and TRBJ2-6, with a weak D call TRBD1 (5 bases). The CDR3 runs 18 residues. V lost 9 bases and J 0 bases, leaving 22 bases between the germline ends. The V gene's germline CDR1 is SGHTS and CDR2 YDEGEE. CDR3: CATAAYIGVGSGANVLTF. In nucleotides, the CDR3 is TGTGCCACCGCCGCATATATAGGGGTGGGCTCTGGGGCCAACGTCCTGACTTTC.

The chain carries TRBV10-3 and TRBJ1-1, with a tentative D call TRBD1 (6 bases). CDR3 size: 16 residues. With 11 bases removed from V and 5 bases from J, the gap between germline ends came to 27 bases. CDR1 and CDR2 from the germline V gene are ENHRY and SYGVKD. The CDR3 here is CAASPVTGAQRTEAFF. CDR3 sequence (DNA): TGTGCCGCCTCTCCCGTGACAGGAGCCCAACGGACTGAAGCTTTCTTT.

This clone was recorded once. The V call is TRBV5-1, the J call TRBJ1-6; D gene ambiguous. Germline V lookup: CDR1 SGHRS, CDR2 YFSETQ. Trimming stripped 4 bases from V and 8 bases from J, with 16 bases between. The CDR3 is made up of 15 amino acids. The CDR3 is CASSDWESRDSPLHF. As DNA, the CDR3 is TGCGCCAGCAGCGACTGGGAGTCTCGAGATTCACCCCTCCACTTT.

J is TRBJ2-3 and V is TRBV7-9, with a possible D match to TRBD2 (5 bases). Germline CDR1 reads SEHNR; CDR2 reads FQNEAQ (reference sequence). Trimming left V 0 bases short and J 7 bases short, with 11 bases between. CDR3 length equals 14 residues. The CDR3 here is CASSLAPEVYTQYF. The CDR3 DNA reads as TGTGCCAGCAGCTTAGCCCCGGAGGTTTATACGCAGTATTTT.

The CDR3 reads CASSLGDREAGELFF. The CDR3 nucleotides are TGTGCCAGCAGCTTGGGGGACAGGGAGGCCGGGGAGCTGTTTTTT. J is TRBJ2-2 and V is TRBV5-6; 9 bases map to TRBD1. Germline CDR1 SGHDT, CDR2 YYEEEE. The CDR3 is 15 residues long. Losses at the gene ends were 0 bases for V and 6 bases for J; bases not matched to a gene: 3.

V usage is TRBV30 and J usage is TRBJ1-5; possibly TRBD1 for D (5 bases). In germline, CDR1 is GTSNPN, CDR2 SVGIG (reference sequence). V was clipped by 0 bases and J by 4 bases, with 16 bases between them. The CDR3 is 16 amino acids. As DNA, the CDR3 is TGTGCCTGGAGTGTAGGGCATTTAGGGACTAATCAGCCCCAGCATTTT. This codes for CAWSVGHLGTNQPQHF.

The chain recombines TRBV29-1 with TRBJ2-1, with D perhaps matching TRBD1 or TRBD2 (6 bases each). The V gene's germline CDR1 is SQVTM and CDR2 ANQGSEA. The CDR3 sequence is 13 residues long. Trimming shortened V by 6 bases and J by 5 bases, and 14 bases separated the two germline ends. CDR3 sequence reads: CSVAGHSNNEQFF. The CDR3 DNA follows: TGCAGCGTCGCGGGACATTCAAACAATGAGCAGTTCTTC.

The J gene is TRBJ1-2, the V gene TRBV7-2, with a weak D call TRBD1 (5 bases). This CDR3 spans 13 amino acids. Between the trimmed V and J ends, which lost 3 bases and 8 bases, there was a span of 13 bases. The germline gives CDR1 SGHTA, CDR2 FQGNSA. The CDR3 loop reads CASSFRDGRGYTF. CDR3 nucleotides: TGTGCCAGCAGCTTTCGGGACGGCCGCGGCTACACCTTC.

This chain joins TRBV30 and TRBJ1-1, with D possibly matching TRBD1 (5 bases). The ends were cut back, 4 bases at V and 0 bases at J, with 9 bases in the middle. Germline V gene data show CDR1 as GTSNPN and CDR2 as SVGIG (reference sequence). The CDR3 is 13 amino acids. This chain's CDR3 is CAWKADMNTEAFF. In DNA, the CDR3 is TGTGCCTGGAAAGCGGACATGAACACTGAAGCTTTCTTT.

On this clone itself: Given a far larger clone just one base away, this is likely a sequencing read error. The rearrangement joins TRBV7-8 to TRBJ2-3, with no clear D. In germline, CDR1 is SGHVS, CDR2 FQNEAQ. This CDR3 is built from 12 residues. The V and J ends lost 1 base and 2 bases respectively, with 1 base between them. CDR3: CASSLDTDTQYF. The CDR3 DNA sequence: TGTGCCAGCAGCTTAGACACAGATACGCAGTATTTT.

The rearrangement joins TRBV11-2 to TRBJ1-2; D may be TRBD1 (6 bases). Trimming took 1 base from V and 6 from J, leaving 9 bases between them. The germline gives CDR1 SGHAT, CDR2 FQNNGV. The CDR3 contains 13 residues. In DNA form, the CDR3 reads TGTGCCAGCAGCTTAGCCAGGGGAGATGGCTACACCTTC. It translates to CASSLARGDGYTF. Full variable domain (outside the CDR3, taken from reference TRBV11-2 and TRBJ1-2): EAGVAQSPRYKIIEKRQSVAFWCNPISGHATLYWYQQILGQGPKLLIQFQNNGVVDDSQLPKDRFSAERLKGVDSTLKIQPAKLEDSAVYLCASSLARGDGYTFGSGTRLTVV.

This sequence joins TRBV11-3 and TRBJ2-5, with TRBD2 matching over 9 bases. Germline values: CDR1 SGHNT, CDR2 YENEEA. With V trimmed by 3 bases and J by 1 base, 6 bases remained unmatched. CDR3 size: 16 residues. CDR3 residues: CASSLGRTSAQETQYF. The CDR3, as DNA: TGTGCCAGCAGCTTGGGGCGGACTAGCGCCCAAGAGACCCAGTACTTC.

This rearrangement joins TRBV18 to TRBJ2-1; unclear D gene. This CDR3 region has 11 residues. The V gene lost 6 bases and the J gene lost 12 bases, with 12 bases spanning the gap. Germline V CDR1 and CDR2: KGHSH, LQKENI. CDR3 DNA: TGTGCCAGCTCCCCCGAGGTTTGGCAGTTCTTC. Amino acid sequence: CASSPEVWQFF.

This sequence joins TRBV7-2 and TRBJ2-1; D remains unclear. CDR1 and CDR2 from the germline V gene are SGHTA and FQGNSA. This CDR3 has 15 amino acids. Trimming removed 5 bases at V and 2 bases at J, with 13 bases between. The DNA for the CDR3 is TGTGCCAGCAGCCCAATGGTCCTCCCCTACAATGAGCAGTTCTTC. It is translated as CASSPMVLPYNEQFF.

The rearrangement joins TRBV6-6 to TRBJ1-3; TRBD1 might be the D (6 bases). Trimming removed 6 bases from V and 0 bases from J, with 9 bases in between. CDR3 length: 14 residues. CDR1 MNHNY and CDR2 SVGAGI come from the germline V gene (reference sequence). The CDR3 coding sequence is TGTGCCAGCAGCCAGGACAGCTCTGGAAACACCATATATTTT. Translating it yields CASSQDSSGNTIYF.

This chain joins TRBV30 and TRBJ1-1; a weak D match, TRBD1 (6 bases). V lost 5 bases and J 2 bases, leaving 12 bases between the germline ends. Germline CDR1 and CDR2: GTSNPN and SVGIG (reference sequence). The CDR3 is 13 residues long. The CDR3 loop reads CAWGLTGNTEAFF. CDR3 bases: TGTGCCTGGGGCCTGACAGGAAACACTGAAGCTTTCTTT.

This chain connects TRBV6-1 to TRBJ2-5, with a possible D match to TRBD2 (7 bases). The CDR3 extends over 14 amino acids. Trimming left V 7 bases short and J 10 bases short, with 22 bases between. Germline values: CDR1 MNHNS, CDR2 SASEGT. The CDR3 here is CASTTTGGWKDQYF. For the CDR3, the DNA is TGTGCCAGCACCACTACGGGGGGCTGGAAGGACCAGTACTTC.

The chain carries TRBV7-9 and TRBJ2-3; 8 bases are a match to TRBD2. Germline CDR1 is SEHNR and CDR2 is FQNEAQ (reference sequence). The CDR3 is 17 amino acids. V shed 5 bases and J 2 bases; nucleotides not matched to a gene: 12. Here the CDR3 reads CASSLLEAGAYTDTQYF. The CDR3, as DNA: TGTGCCAGCAGCCTTCTGGAAGCGGGGGCGTACACAGATACGCAGTATTTT.

As to this clone: Compared with germline, one end of the junction differs, possibly owing to a read error. The chain is built from TRBV7-9 and TRBJ2-5; 8 bases fit TRBD2. The V gene's germline CDR1 is SEHNR and CDR2 FQNEAQ (reference sequence). This CDR3 is built from 13 residues. CDR3 loop: CASSSGGQGTQYF. CDR3 DNA sequence: TGTGCCAGCAGCTCGGGGGGGCAAGGGACCCAGTACTTC. The variable domain in full, with the rest retrieved from reference TRBV7-9 and TRBJ2-5, is DTGVSQNPRHKITKRGQNVTFRCDPISEHNRLYWYRQTLGQGPEFLTYFQNEAQLEKSRLLSDRFSAERPKGSFSTLEIQRTEQGDSAMYLCASSSGGQGTQYFGPGTRLLVL.

The chain carries TRBV5-6 and TRBJ1-5; no clear D. The CDR3 is made up of 14 amino acids. Trimming took 0 bases from V and 5 from J, leaving 9 bases between them. Germline CDR1 and CDR2: SGHDT and YYEEEE. The DNA for the CDR3 is TGTGCCAGCAGCTTGGTGGCAGGTTATCAGCCCCAGCATTTT. Protein sequence: CASSLVAGYQPQHF.

J is TRBJ2-7 and V is TRBV6-5; a weak D match, TRBD1 (5 bases). Germline lookup yields CDR1 MNHEY and CDR2 SVGAGI. V lost 6 bases to trimming and J lost 3 bases, with 12 bases between them. The CDR3 covers 13 residues. The CDR3 here is CASSNTGFYEQYF. CDR3 DNA: TGTGCCAGCAGCAATACAGGTTTCTACGAGCAGTACTTC.

This chain uses TRBV30 with TRBJ1-1; maybe TRBD1 (5 bases). V was trimmed by 2 bases and J by 5 bases, leaving 18 bases between them. The CDR3 runs to 15 residues. Germline CDR1 is GTSNPN and CDR2 is SVGIG (reference sequence). The CDR3 sequence is CAWSRVFGGRTEAFF. The CDR3 DNA reads as TGTGCCTGGAGTCGAGTCTTCGGGGGAAGAACTGAAGCTTTCTTT.